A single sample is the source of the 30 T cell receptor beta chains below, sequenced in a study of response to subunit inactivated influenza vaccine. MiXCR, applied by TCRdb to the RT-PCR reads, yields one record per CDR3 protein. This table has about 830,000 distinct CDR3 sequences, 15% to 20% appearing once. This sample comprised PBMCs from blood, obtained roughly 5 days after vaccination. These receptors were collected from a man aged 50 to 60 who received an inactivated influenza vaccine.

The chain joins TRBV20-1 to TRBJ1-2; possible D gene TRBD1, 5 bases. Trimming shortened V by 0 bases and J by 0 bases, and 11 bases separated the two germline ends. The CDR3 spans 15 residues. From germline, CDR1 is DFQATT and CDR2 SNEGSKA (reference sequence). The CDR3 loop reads CSARDRKGPNYGYTF. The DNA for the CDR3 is TGCAGTGCTAGAGATCGAAAGGGGCCTAACTATGGCTACACCTTC.

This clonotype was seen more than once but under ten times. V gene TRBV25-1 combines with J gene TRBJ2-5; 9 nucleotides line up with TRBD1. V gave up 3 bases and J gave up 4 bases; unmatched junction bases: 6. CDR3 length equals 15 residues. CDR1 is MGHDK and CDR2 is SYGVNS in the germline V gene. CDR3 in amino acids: CASSDGTGRRETQYF. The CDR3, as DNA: TGTGCCAGCAGTGATGGGACAGGGAGGCGAGAGACCCAGTACTTC.

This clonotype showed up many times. The CDR3 DNA sequence: TGTGCCAGCAGTCTGACAGGGCCGGGAGAGACCCAGTACTTC. Translated: CASSLTGPGETQYF. The J gene is TRBJ2-5, the V gene TRBV12-3 or TRBV12-4, with 7 bases aligning to TRBD1. The length of the CDR3 is 14 residues. The ends lost 5 bases at V and 4 bases at J; junction bases unmatched: 7.

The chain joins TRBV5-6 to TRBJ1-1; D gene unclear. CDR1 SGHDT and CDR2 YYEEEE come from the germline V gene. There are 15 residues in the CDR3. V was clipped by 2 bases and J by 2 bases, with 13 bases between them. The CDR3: CASSFIKGLNTEAFF. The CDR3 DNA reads TGTGCCAGCAGCTTCATTAAAGGGCTAAACACTGAAGCTTTCTTT.

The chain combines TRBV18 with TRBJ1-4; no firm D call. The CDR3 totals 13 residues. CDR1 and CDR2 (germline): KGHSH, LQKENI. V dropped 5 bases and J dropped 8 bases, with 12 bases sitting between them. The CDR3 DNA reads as TGTGCCAGCTCATCCGGGGATCGCGAAAAACTGTTTTTT. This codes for CASSSGDREKLFF.

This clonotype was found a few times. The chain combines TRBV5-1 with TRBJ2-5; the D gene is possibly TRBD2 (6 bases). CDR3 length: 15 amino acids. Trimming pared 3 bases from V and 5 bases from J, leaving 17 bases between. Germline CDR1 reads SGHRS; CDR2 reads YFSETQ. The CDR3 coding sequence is TGCGCCAGCAGCTATGGTCATAGCGGTGGGGAGACCCAGTACTTC. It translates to CASSYGHSGGETQYF.

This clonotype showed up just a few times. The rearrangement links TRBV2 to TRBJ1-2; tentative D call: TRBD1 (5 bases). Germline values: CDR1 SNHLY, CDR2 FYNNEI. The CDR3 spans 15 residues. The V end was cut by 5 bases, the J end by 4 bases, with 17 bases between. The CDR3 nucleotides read TGTGCCAGCAGTACCCGGGGGAGCACACTCTATGGCTACACCTTC. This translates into CASSTRGSTLYGYTF.

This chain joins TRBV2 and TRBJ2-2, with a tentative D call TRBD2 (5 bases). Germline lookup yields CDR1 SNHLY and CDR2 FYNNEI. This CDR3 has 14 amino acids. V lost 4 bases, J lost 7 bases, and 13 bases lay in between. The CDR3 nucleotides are TGTGCCAGCAGTGCGAGAGGGTATGACGGGGAGCTGTTTTTT. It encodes CASSARGYDGELFF. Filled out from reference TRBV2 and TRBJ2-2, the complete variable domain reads EPEVTQTPSHQVTQMGQEVILRCVPISNHLYFYWYRQILGQKVEFLVSFYNNEISEKSEIFDDQFSVERPDGSNFTLKIRSTKLEDSAMYFCASSARGYDGELFFGEGSRLTVL.

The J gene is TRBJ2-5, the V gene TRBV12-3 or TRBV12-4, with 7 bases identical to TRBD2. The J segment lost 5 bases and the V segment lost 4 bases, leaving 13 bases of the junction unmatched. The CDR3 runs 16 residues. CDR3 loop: CASSSPARGVAETQYF. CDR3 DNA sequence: TGTGCCAGCAGTTCACCGGCCCGGGGGGTTGCTGAGACCCAGTACTTC.

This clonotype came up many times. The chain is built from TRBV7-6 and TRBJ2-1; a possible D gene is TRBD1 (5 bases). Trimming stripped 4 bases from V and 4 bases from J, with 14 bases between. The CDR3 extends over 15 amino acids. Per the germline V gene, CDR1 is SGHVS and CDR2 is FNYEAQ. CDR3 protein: CASSSQGGVYNEQFF. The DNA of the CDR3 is TGTGCCAGCAGCTCTCAGGGCGGAGTTTACAATGAGCAGTTCTTC.

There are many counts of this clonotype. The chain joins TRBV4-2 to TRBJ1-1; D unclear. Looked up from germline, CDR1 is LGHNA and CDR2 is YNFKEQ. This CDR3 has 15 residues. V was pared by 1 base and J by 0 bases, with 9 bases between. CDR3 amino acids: CASSQGPGMNTEAFF. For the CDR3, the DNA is TGTGCCAGCAGCCAAGGTCCGGGAATGAACACTGAAGCTTTCTTT.

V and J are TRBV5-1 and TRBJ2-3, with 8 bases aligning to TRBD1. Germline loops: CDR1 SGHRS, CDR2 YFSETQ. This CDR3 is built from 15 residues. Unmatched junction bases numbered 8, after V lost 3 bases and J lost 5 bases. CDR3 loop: CASSSTGGQGDTQYF. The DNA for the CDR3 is TGCGCCAGCAGCTCCACAGGGGGGCAAGGAGATACGCAGTATTTT.

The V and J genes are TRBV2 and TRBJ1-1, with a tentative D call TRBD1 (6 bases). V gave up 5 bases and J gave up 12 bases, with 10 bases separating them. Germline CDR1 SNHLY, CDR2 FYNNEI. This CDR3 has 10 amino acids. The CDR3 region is CASSNREPFF. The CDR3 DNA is TGTGCCAGCAGTAACAGGGAACCTTTCTTT.

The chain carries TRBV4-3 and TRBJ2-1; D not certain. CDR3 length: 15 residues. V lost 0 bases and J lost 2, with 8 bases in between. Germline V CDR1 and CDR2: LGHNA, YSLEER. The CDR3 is CASSQEVSAYNEQFF. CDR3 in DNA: TGCGCCAGCAGCCAAGAGGTGAGCGCCTACAATGAGCAGTTCTTC.

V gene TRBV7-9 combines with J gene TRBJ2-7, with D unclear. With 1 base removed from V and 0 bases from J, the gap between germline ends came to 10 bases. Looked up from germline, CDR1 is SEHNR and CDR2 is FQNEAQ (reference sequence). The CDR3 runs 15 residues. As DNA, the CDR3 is TGTGCCAGCAGCTTAGGTCCAGCTGACTCCTACGAGCAGTACTTC. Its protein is CASSLGPADSYEQYF.

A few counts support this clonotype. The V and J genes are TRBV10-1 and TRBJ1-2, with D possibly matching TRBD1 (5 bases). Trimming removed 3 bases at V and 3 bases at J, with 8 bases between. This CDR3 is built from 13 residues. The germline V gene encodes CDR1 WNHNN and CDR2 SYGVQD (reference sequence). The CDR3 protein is CASSDRGDYGYTF. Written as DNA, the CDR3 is TGCGCCAGCAGTGATCGGGGGGACTATGGCTACACCTTC.

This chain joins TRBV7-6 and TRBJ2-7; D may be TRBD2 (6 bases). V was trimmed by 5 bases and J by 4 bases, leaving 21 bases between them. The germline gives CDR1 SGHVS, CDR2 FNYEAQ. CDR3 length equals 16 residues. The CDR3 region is CASSLESGPSWYEQYF. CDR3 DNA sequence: TGTGCCAGCAGCCTAGAGAGCGGGCCTTCCTGGTACGAGCAGTACTTC.

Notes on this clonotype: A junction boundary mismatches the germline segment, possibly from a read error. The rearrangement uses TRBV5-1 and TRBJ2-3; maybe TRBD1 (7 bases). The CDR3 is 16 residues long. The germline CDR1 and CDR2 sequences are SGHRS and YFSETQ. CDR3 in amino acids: CASNRGTVSFTETQYF. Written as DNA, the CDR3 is TGCGCCAGCAATCGGGGGACAGTGTCTTTCACAGAAACGCAGTATTTT.

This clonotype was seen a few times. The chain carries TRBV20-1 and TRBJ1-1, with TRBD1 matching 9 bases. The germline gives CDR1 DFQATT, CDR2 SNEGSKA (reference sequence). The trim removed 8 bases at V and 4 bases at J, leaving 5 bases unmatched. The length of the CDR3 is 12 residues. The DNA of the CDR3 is TGCAGTCAAGACAGGGGGGGCACTGAAGCTTTCTTT. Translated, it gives CSQDRGGTEAFF.

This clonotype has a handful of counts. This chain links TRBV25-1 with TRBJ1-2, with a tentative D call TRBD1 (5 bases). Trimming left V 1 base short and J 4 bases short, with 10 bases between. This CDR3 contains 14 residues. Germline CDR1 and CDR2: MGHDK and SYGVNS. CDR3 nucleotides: TGTGCCAGCAGTGAATGGGGCCAGGTCTATGGCTACACCTTC. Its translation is CASSEWGQVYGYTF.

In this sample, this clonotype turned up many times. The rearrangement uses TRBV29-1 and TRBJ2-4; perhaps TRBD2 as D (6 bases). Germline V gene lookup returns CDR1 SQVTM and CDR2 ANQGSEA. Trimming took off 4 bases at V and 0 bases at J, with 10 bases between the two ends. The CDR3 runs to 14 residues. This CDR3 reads CSVGGVLAKNIQYF. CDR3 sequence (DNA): TGCAGCGTTGGGGGGGTACTAGCCAAAAACATTCAGTACTTC. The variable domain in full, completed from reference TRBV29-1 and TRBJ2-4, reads SAVISQKPSRDICQRGTSLTIQCQVDSQVTMMFWYRQQPGQSLTLIATANQGSEATYESGFVIDKFPISRPNLTFSTLTVSNMSPEDSSIYLCSVGGVLAKNIQYFGAGTRLSVL.

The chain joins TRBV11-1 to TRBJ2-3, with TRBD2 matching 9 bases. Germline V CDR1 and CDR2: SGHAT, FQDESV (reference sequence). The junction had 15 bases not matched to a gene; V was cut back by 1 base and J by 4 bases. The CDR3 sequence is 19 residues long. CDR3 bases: TGTGCCAGCAGCTTAGTGTGGTCCTTAGCGGGAGATGCCCCAGATACGCAGTATTTT. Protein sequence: CASSLVWSLAGDAPDTQYF.

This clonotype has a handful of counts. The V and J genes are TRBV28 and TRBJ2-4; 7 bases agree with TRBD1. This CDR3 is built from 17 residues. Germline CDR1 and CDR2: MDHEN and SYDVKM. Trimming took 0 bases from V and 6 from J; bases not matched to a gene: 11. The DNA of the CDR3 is TGTGCCAGCAGTTTATGGATTGTGGGGACAGAGGGAAACATTCAGTACTTC. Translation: CASSLWIVGTEGNIQYF.

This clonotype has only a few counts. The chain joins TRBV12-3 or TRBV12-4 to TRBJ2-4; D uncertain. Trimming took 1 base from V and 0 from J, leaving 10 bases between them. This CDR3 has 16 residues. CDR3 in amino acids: CASSLGVGLAKNIQYF. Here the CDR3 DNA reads TGTGCCAGCAGTTTAGGGGTTGGATTAGCCAAAAACATTCAGTACTTC.

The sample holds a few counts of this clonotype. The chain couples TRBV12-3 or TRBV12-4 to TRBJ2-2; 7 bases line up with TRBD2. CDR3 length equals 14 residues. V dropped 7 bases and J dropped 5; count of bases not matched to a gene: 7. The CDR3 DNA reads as TGTGCCAGCACCCGGGACTACCTAACCGGGGAGCTGTTTTTT. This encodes CASTRDYLTGELFF.

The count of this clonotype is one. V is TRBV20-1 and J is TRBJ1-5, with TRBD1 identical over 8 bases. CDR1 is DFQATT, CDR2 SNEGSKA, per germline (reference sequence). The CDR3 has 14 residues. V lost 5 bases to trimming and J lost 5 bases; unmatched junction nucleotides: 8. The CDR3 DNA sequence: TGCAGTGCTTCCCCTGGACAGGGACATCAGCCCCAGCATTTT. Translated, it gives CSASPGQGHQPQHF.

The CDR3 DNA follows: TGCGCCAGCAGCTTGCTTCGTAGCGACGAGCAGTACTTC. This gives the protein CASSLLRSDEQYF. The V gene is TRBV5-1, the J gene TRBJ2-7, with D possibly matching TRBD2 (5 bases). The CDR3 length is 13 residues. CDR1 is SGHRS, CDR2 YFSETQ, per germline. V was shortened by 1 base and J by 5 bases, with 10 bases between the two germline ends.

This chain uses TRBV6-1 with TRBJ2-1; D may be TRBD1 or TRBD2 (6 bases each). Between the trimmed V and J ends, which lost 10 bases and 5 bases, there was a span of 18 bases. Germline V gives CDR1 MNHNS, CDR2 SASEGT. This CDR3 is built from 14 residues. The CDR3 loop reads CATLEGGLDNEQFF. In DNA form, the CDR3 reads TGTGCCACCCTGGAGGGGGGCTTAGACAATGAGCAGTTCTTC.

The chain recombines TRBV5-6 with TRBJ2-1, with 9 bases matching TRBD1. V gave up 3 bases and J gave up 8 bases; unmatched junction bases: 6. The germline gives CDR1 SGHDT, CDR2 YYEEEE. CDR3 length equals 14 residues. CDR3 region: CASSWGQGGYEQFF. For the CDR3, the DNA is TGTGCCAGCAGCTGGGGACAGGGTGGATATGAGCAGTTCTTC.

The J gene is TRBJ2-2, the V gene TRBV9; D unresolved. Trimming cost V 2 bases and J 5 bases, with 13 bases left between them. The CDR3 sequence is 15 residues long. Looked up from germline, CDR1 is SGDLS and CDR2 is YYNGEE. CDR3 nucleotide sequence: TGTGCCAGCAGCGTCACACACAGAAATACCGGGGAGCTGTTTTTT. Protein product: CASSVTHRNTGELFF.